These 10 T cell receptor beta chains were sequenced from one sample in a study of T cell responses to AZD1222 COVID-19 vaccine. Clones were read by immunoSEQ multiplex PCR, and TCRdb kept only the in-frame ones, dropping some. The sample records about 160,000 clones, 94% being singletons. Sample: peripheral blood, taken on day 0 of AZD1222 vaccination. These receptors all come from an adult in good health.

Regarding this clone: The sample contains more than one DNA sequence encoding this CDR3. This rearrangement joins TRBV7-3 to TRBJ1-1; D may be TRBD1 (5 bases). This CDR3 spans 13 amino acids. V was shortened by 5 bases and J by 4 bases, with 11 bases between the two germline ends. Germline loops: CDR1 SGHTA, CDR2 FQGTGA. CDR3: CASSLQGGTEAFF. Written as DNA, the CDR3 is TGTGCCAGCAGCCTTCAGGGAGGCACTGAAGCTTTCTTT.

The V gene is TRBV29-1, the J gene TRBJ1-3, with unresolved D. This CDR3 is 13 amino acids long. The V end was cut by 0 bases, the J end by 6 bases, with 9 bases between. The germline CDR1 and CDR2 sequences are SQVTM and ANQGSEA. This CDR3 reads CSVEDLRSNTIYF. CDR3 sequence (DNA): TGCAGCGTTGAAGATCTTAGGTCAAACACCATATATTTT.

The chain joins TRBV7-9 to TRBJ2-2; D call uncertain. The CDR3 is made up of 13 amino acids. Germline V CDR1 and CDR2: SEHNR, FQNEAQ (reference sequence). With 5 bases removed from V and 1 base from J, the gap between germline ends came to 5 bases. CDR3 in DNA: TGTGCCAGCAGCACCAGGAACACCGGGGAGCTGTTTTTT. It specifies CASSTRNTGELFF.

In nucleotides, the CDR3 is TGTGCCAGCAGCCAAGCCGGGACAGCATACAATGAGCAGTTCTTC. It translates to CASSQAGTAYNEQFF. The chain carries TRBV4-2 and TRBJ2-1, with 7 bases that match TRBD1. The germline CDR1 and CDR2 sequences are LGHNA and YNFKEQ. The J segment lost 4 bases and the V segment lost 1 base, leaving 4 bases of the junction unmatched. This CDR3 has 15 amino acids.

V is TRBV7-9 and J is TRBJ1-2, with no clear D. Per the germline V gene, CDR1 is SEHNR and CDR2 is FQNEAQ (reference sequence). The CDR3 spans 14 residues. Trimming stripped 3 bases from V and 0 bases from J, with 8 bases between. CDR3 nucleotide sequence: TGTGCCAGCAGCTTCAGCGGTTCTAACTATGGCTACACCTTC. As protein: CASSFSGSNYGYTF.

Only a few counts were recorded for this clone. The chain couples TRBV7-8 to TRBJ1-1; D gene ambiguous. The V gene lost 5 bases and the J gene lost 11 bases, with 15 bases spanning the gap. The CDR3 spans 12 residues. CDR1 is SGHVS, CDR2 FQNEAQ, per germline. The CDR3 DNA reads TGTGCCAGCAGCCCCCGGGCCCGGGTGGCTTTCTTT. Its protein is CASSPRARVAFF.

DNA of the CDR3: TGTGCCAGCAGTTATCGCATGCATGGCTACACCTTC. Amino acid sequence: CASSYRMHGYTF. J is TRBJ1-2 and V is TRBV6-2 or TRBV6-3; D is uncertain. Trimming left V 3 bases short and J 6 bases short, with 8 bases between. CDR1 is MNHEY and CDR2 is SVGEGT in the germline V gene. The CDR3 runs 12 residues.

This chain links TRBV27 with TRBJ1-1; D call uncertain. Trimming removed 9 bases at V and 7 bases at J, with 15 bases between. CDR1 is MNHEY and CDR2 is SMNVEV in the germline V gene (reference sequence). The CDR3 consists of 12 residues. The CDR3 spells CASSSALHEAFF. The CDR3 DNA reads TGTGCCAGTTCAAGCGCGCTACATGAAGCTTTCTTT.

The V gene is TRBV7-9, the J gene TRBJ2-7, with D perhaps TRBD1 or TRBD2 (5 bases each). The CDR3 runs to 15 residues. Trimming took 5 bases from V and 4 from J, leaving 18 bases between them. Germline CDR1 SEHNR, CDR2 FQNEAQ (reference sequence). CDR3 DNA: TGTGCCAGCAGCCGTACCGGGACCGCCGGGTACGAGCAGTACGTC. Encoded protein: CASSRTGTAGYEQYV.

This clone was seen just once. The chain combines TRBV4-2 with TRBJ1-5; D is perhaps TRBD1 (5 bases). This CDR3 has 14 residues. The germline V gene has CDR1 LGHNA and CDR2 YNFKEQ. Trimming removed 1 base from V and 2 bases from J, with 6 bases in between. This CDR3 reads CASSQAQGNQPQHF. DNA for the CDR3: TGTGCCAGCAGCCAAGCACAGGGCAATCAGCCCCAGCATTTT.